Listed below are T cell receptor beta chains from one sample, sequenced in a study of cytomegalovirus exposure and HLA in healthy donors. Sequencing used immunoSEQ multiplex PCR; TCRdb keeps in-frame clones, though not all of them. Found here are 100,000 or so clones, approximately 85% of them singletons; the top ten hold 3% to 4%. Material: PBMCs. The source is a man in his thirties or forties in good health and CMV-seronegative. CDR3s include the opening cysteine and the closing phenylalanine or tryptophan. Each record gives: CDR3 DNA, CDR3 protein, J gene, V gene, CDR3 length, clone size, D gene. The D gene is left open where the match is weak. Only some rows state a clone size, as once, few, many or a class for expanded clones.

DNA: TGTGCCAGCAGTCGCGGGGGACTACAAGAGACCCAGTACTTC
CDR3: CASSRGGLQETQYF
J: TRBJ2-5
V: TRBV6-5
length: 14
size: .
D: TRBD2

DNA: TGTGCCAGCTCACCACGTGAGGAGACCCAGTACTTC
CDR3: CASSPREETQYF
J: TRBJ2-5
V: TRBV18
length: 12
size: .
D: .

DNA: TGTGCCATCAAAGGCGGAGACAATGAGCAGTTCTTC
CDR3: CAIKGGDNEQFF
J: TRBJ2-1
V: TRBV10-3
length: 12
size: .
D: .

DNA: TGTGCCAGCAGGACGGGGAGCTCCTACGAGCAGTACTTC
CDR3: CASRTGSSYEQYF
J: TRBJ2-7
V: TRBV5-6
length: 13
size: .
D: .

DNA: TGTGCCAGTAGTCCGCGGCACGGTCAGCCCCAGCATTTT
CDR3: CASSPRHGQPQHF
J: TRBJ1-5
V: TRBV19
length: 13
size: .
D: .

DNA: TGCGCCAGCAGCCGAGCGACAGGGGCCGATGGCTACACCTTC
CDR3: CASSRATGADGYTF
J: TRBJ1-2
V: TRBV4-3
length: 14
size: few
D: TRBD1

DNA: TGCGCCAGCAGCTTGTCCGTGGGGCGAGGCACAGATACGCAGTATTTT
CDR3: CASSLSVGRGTDTQYF
J: TRBJ2-3
V: TRBV5-1
length: 16
size: .
D: .

DNA: TGTGCCAGCAGTTCCTCGACTAGCCCCACCGGGGAGCTGTTTTTT
CDR3: CASSSSTSPTGELFF
J: TRBJ2-2
V: TRBV6-5
length: 15
size: .
D: TRBD2

DNA: TGTGCCAGCAGTGATTCCGGGACTAGCGTGGATGAGCAGTTCTTC
CDR3: CASSDSGTSVDEQFF
J: TRBJ2-1
V: TRBV6-4
length: 15
size: few
D: TRBD2

DNA: TGCGCCAGCAGCTTGGGGCAGGGAGGCCAAGAGACCCAGTACTTC
CDR3: CASSLGQGGQETQYF
J: TRBJ2-5
V: TRBV5-1
length: 15
size: .
D: .

DNA: TGTGCCAGCAGCGAGACCCCTAGCGGGGGGGCCTATGAGCAGTTCTTC
CDR3: CASSETPSGGAYEQFF
J: TRBJ2-1
V: TRBV9
length: 16
size: once
D: TRBD2

DNA: TGTGCCAGCAGTTTATCCGGGACAGGGGTTTCCGAGCAGTACTTC
CDR3: CASSLSGTGVSEQYF
J: TRBJ2-7
V: TRBV27
length: 15
size: .
D: TRBD1

DNA: TGTGCCTGGAATAAGCGGGGGGGTCGAAACATTCAGTACTTC
CDR3: CAWNKRGGRNIQYF
J: TRBJ2-4
V: TRBV30
length: 14
size: .
D: TRBD2

DNA: TGTGCCACCAGCGAGTACAGGGGGCTAAGCAATCAGCCCCAGCATTTT
CDR3: CATSEYRGLSNQPQHF
J: TRBJ1-5
V: TRBV15
length: 16
size: .
D: TRBD1

DNA: TGTGCCAGCAGTGAGAAACTAGCGGACTACAATGAGCAGTTCTTC
CDR3: CASSEKLADYNEQFF
J: TRBJ2-1
V: TRBV6-1
length: 15
size: .
D: TRBD2

DNA: TGTGCCTGGAGTGTACAGGGCACAAACATTCAGTACTTC
CDR3: CAWSVQGTNIQYF
J: TRBJ2-4
V: TRBV30
length: 13
size: .
D: .

DNA: TGCGCCAGCAGCTTATTTTCCCAGGGGGTTCATTCGGATACGCAGTATTTT
CDR3: CASSLFSQGVHSDTQYF
J: TRBJ2-3
V: TRBV5-1
length: 17
size: .
D: TRBD1

DNA: TGTGCCAGCAGCTTGGGTAGTAACAGCAATCAGCCCCAGCATTTT
CDR3: CASSLGSNSNQPQHF
J: TRBJ1-5
V: TRBV5-6
length: 15
size: once
D: .

DNA: TGTGCCAGCAGAAAACAGGGAAATGAAAAACTGTTTTTT
CDR3: CASRKQGNEKLFF
J: TRBJ1-4
V: TRBV6-5
length: 13
size: .
D: .

DNA: TGTGCCAGCAGCCGAGGCGTCCGGGACACCGGGGAGCTGTTTTTT
CDR3: CASSRGVRDTGELFF
J: TRBJ2-2
V: TRBV6-5
length: 15
size: .
D: .

DNA: TGTGCCAGCAGCGCCTCAAGGTGGGGGGGGGCAACTAATGAAAAACTGTTTTTT
CDR3: CASSASRWGGATNEKLFF
J: TRBJ1-4
V: TRBV7-9
length: 18
size: .
D: .

DNA: TGTGCCAGCGCCTCCGGTTCTGGAAACACCATATATTTT
CDR3: CASASGSGNTIYF
J: TRBJ1-3
V: TRBV7-6
length: 13
size: few
D: .

DNA: TGTGCCAGCAGCTTGGGGACAGGGGAAGAGACCCAGTACTTC
CDR3: CASSLGTGEETQYF
J: TRBJ2-5
V: TRBV7-7
length: 14
size: .
D: TRBD1

DNA: TGTGCCAGCAGCTTATGGGACAGGCGAACCTACGAGCAGTACTTC
CDR3: CASSLWDRRTYEQYF
J: TRBJ2-7
V: TRBV5-6
length: 15
size: .
D: TRBD1

DNA: TGTGCCAGCAGTTTATCGTCTAGCGGTTTTTCCTACGAGCAGTACTTC
CDR3: CASSLSSSGFSYEQYF
J: TRBJ2-7
V: TRBV27
length: 16
size: .
D: TRBD2

DNA: TGTGCCAGCAGCTTAGAGGCGGGACGAGAGGGTGAGCAGTTCTTC
CDR3: CASSLEAGREGEQFF
J: TRBJ2-1
V: TRBV7-6
length: 15
size: .
D: .

DNA: TGTGCCAGCAGTCTAGCCCCATACAATGAGCAGTTCTTC
CDR3: CASSLAPYNEQFF
J: TRBJ2-1
V: TRBV7-8
length: 13
size: .
D: .